Below, 20 T cell receptor beta chains from the same sample are listed, as sequenced in a study of T cell responses to AZD1222 COVID-19 vaccine. TCRdb's copy holds only in-frame clones and misses some; the assay was immunoSEQ multiplex PCR. The table shows 110,000 to 150,000 clones, with 90% occurring only once. The specimen was peripheral blood, collected on day 0 of AZD1222 vaccination. The receptors were gathered from an adult in good health.

The genes are TRBV9 and TRBJ1-2, with D possibly matching TRBD1 (5 bases). The CDR3 sequence is 15 residues long. Germline assignment: CDR1 SGDLS and CDR2 YYNGEE. V lost 4 bases, J lost 2 bases, and 15 bases lay in between. CDR3 sequence reads: CASSPTGGNNYGYTF. The CDR3 bases are TGTGCCAGCAGCCCAACCGGGGGAAACAACTATGGCTACACCTTC.

On this clone itself: The same CDR3 also results from other DNA sequences found in this sample. The V call is TRBV6-5, the J call TRBJ1-5; no clear D. Germline CDR1 and CDR2: MNHEY and SVGAGI. V was cut by 6 bases and J by 2 bases, with 11 bases left in between. This CDR3 is 14 amino acids long. CDR3: CASSPDRGNQPQHF. CDR3 bases: TGTGCCAGCAGCCCGGATAGGGGCAATCAGCCCCAGCATTTT.

The chain couples TRBV11-2 to TRBJ2-1, with D maybe TRBD1 (5 bases). This CDR3 spans 13 amino acids. Deletions cut 5 bases from V and 3 bases from J, with 8 bases between. From germline, CDR1 is SGHAT and CDR2 FQNNGV. CDR3 sequence: CASSPDSYNEQFF. The CDR3 DNA is TGTGCCAGCAGCCCCGACAGCTACAATGAGCAGTTCTTC.

The chain uses TRBV6-5 and TRBJ2-5; 8 nucleotides match TRBD1. The CDR3 runs 14 residues. V dropped 6 bases and J dropped 5; count of bases not matched to a gene: 8. In germline, CDR1 is MNHEY, CDR2 SVGAGI. The CDR3 nucleotides read TGTGCCAGCAGAACTGCAGGGGGCGTGGAGACCCAGTACTTC. Residues: CASRTAGGVETQYF.

The V gene is TRBV6-5, the J gene TRBJ2-1, with a possible D match to TRBD2 (5 bases). Trimming left V 7 bases short and J 6 bases short, with 19 bases between. The V gene's germline CDR1 is MNHEY and CDR2 SVGAGI. The CDR3 is 15 residues long. For the CDR3, the DNA is TGTGCCAGCACCTCGGACGGGGTTTGGGGCAATGAGCAGTTCTTC. This codes for CASTSDGVWGNEQFF.

The chain has TRBV12-5 and TRBJ2-7, with 8 bases fitting TRBD2. The V segment lost 7 bases and the J segment 2 bases; nucleotides outside the gene matches: 1. CDR3 length equals 12 residues. CDR1 LGHNT and CDR2 FRNRAP come from the germline V gene. The CDR3 region has the DNA TGTGCTAGTGAGCGGGAGCCCTACGAGCAGTACTTC. The encoded protein is CASEREPYEQYF. The full variable domain, in which reference TRBV12-5 and TRBJ2-7 provide the parts outside the CDR3, is DARVTQTPRHKVTEMGQEVTMRCQPILGHNTVFWYRQTMMQGLELLAYFRNRAPLDDSGMPKDRFSAEMPDATLATLKIQPSEPRDSAVYFCASEREPYEQYFGPGTRLTVT.

The gene calls are TRBV11-3 and TRBJ1-1, with D unresolved. V gave up 0 bases and J gave up 5 bases, with 4 bases separating them. This CDR3 is built from 12 residues. Germline loops: CDR1 SGHNT, CDR2 YENEEA. The CDR3 DNA reads TGTGCCAGCAGCTTAGAACAGACTGAAGCTTTCTTT. As protein: CASSLEQTEAFF.

This clone was observed once. This sequence joins TRBV7-9 and TRBJ2-7, with D unclear. The germline gives CDR1 SEHNR, CDR2 FQNEAQ (reference sequence). Trimming stripped 1 base from V and 2 bases from J, with 12 bases between. CDR3 size: 15 residues. The CDR3 loop reads CASSLERRSPYEQYF. DNA for the CDR3: TGTGCCAGCAGCTTAGAGCGACGGAGCCCCTACGAGCAGTACTTC.

This clone was observed a single time. The chain links TRBV27 to TRBJ1-2, with D possibly being TRBD1 (6 bases). V shed 4 bases and J shed 0 bases, with 15 bases lying between them. There are 16 residues in the CDR3. CDR1 is MNHEY and CDR2 is SMNVEV in the germline V gene (reference sequence). The CDR3 sequence: CASSSTQGLANYGYTF. CDR3 nucleotide sequence: TGTGCCAGCAGTTCGACACAGGGACTTGCTAACTATGGCTACACCTTC.

V is TRBV3-1 (or the pseudogene TRBV3-2) and J is TRBJ1-1; D uncertain. The length of the CDR3 is 11 residues. Germline V gene sequence: CDR1 LGHDT, CDR2 YNNKEL (reference sequence). Trimming cost V 2 bases and J 7 bases, with 5 bases left between them. The CDR3 DNA sequence: TGTGCCAGCAGCCAAAACTATGAAGCTTTCTTT. It translates to CASSQNYEAFF.

The V and J genes are TRBV2 and TRBJ2-1; the match to TRBD2 covers 10 bases. The CDR3 has 15 amino acids. The V segment lost 5 bases and the J segment 5 bases; nucleotides outside the gene matches: 6. Looked up from germline, CDR1 is SNHLY and CDR2 is FYNNEI. CDR3 sequence (DNA): TGTGCCAGCAGTTCCCTAGCGGGAGCCAACAATGAGCAGTTCTTC. Amino acid sequence: CASSSLAGANNEQFF.

The rearrangement links TRBV6-6 to TRBJ2-1; TRBD2 matches at 9 bases. The germline gives CDR1 MNHNY, CDR2 SVGAGI (reference sequence). The CDR3 has 15 residues. V lost 5 bases to trimming and J lost 7 bases; unmatched junction nucleotides: 9. The chain's CDR3 is CASSLAGRSLNEQFF. Here the CDR3 DNA reads TGTGCCAGCAGTCTAGCGGGAAGAAGTCTAAATGAGCAGTTCTTC.

The chain joins TRBV19 to TRBJ1-6; 7 nucleotides align to TRBD1. The V gene's germline CDR1 is LNHDA and CDR2 SQIVND (reference sequence). The CDR3 length is 16 residues. V trimming: 5 bases; J trimming: 0 bases; junction bases outside the gene matches: 4. CDR3 in DNA: TGTGCCAGTAGTGTCAGGGGGAGCTCCTATAATTCACCCCTCCACTTT. This sequence encodes CASSVRGSSYNSPLHF.

This clone was observed a handful of times. V is TRBV11-2 and J is TRBJ2-7, with a weak D call TRBD2 (5 bases). This CDR3 has 15 amino acids. Trimming pared 0 bases from V and 2 bases from J, leaving 11 bases between. Germline V CDR1 and CDR2: SGHAT, FQNNGV. CDR3 coding DNA: TGTGCCAGCAGCTTAGATCGGGGTGGCGCCTACGAGCAGTACTTC. It encodes CASSLDRGGAYEQYF.

The CDR3 coding sequence is TGTGCCTGGAGCACTGGAGGGAACGGGTACGAGCAGTACTTC. Protein: CAWSTGGNGYEQYF. The chain has TRBV30 and TRBJ2-7; a possible D gene is TRBD2 (6 bases). The V end lost 3 bases, the J end lost 4 bases, and 16 bases lay between the germline ends. Germline CDR1 is GTSNPN and CDR2 is SVGIG (reference sequence). This CDR3 has 14 residues.

The chain carries TRBV30 and TRBJ1-3, with 7 nucleotides matching TRBD1. The CDR3 sequence is 14 residues long. V lost 5 bases to trimming and J lost 0 bases; unmatched junction nucleotides: 4. CDR1 is GTSNPN and CDR2 is SVGIG in the germline V gene (reference sequence). The CDR3 here is CAWGTVISGNTIYF. CDR3 bases: TGTGCCTGGGGGACAGTGATCTCTGGAAACACCATATATTTT.

The chain recombines TRBV9 with TRBJ1-1; 8 bases are shared with TRBD1. This CDR3 spans 12 amino acids. From germline, CDR1 is SGDLS and CDR2 YYNGEE. J gave up 7 bases and V 3 bases, and 2 bases lay outside the gene matches. As DNA, the CDR3 is TGTGCCAGCAGCGGACAGGGGATTGAAGCTTTCTTT. Amino acid sequence: CASSGQGIEAFF.

The rearrangement links TRBV6-5 to TRBJ1-1, with D uncertain. Germline V gives CDR1 MNHEY, CDR2 SVGAGI. Trimming took 4 bases from V and 2 from J, leaving 8 bases between them. The length of the CDR3 is 13 residues. CDR3 DNA: TGTGCCAGCAGTTTACTTGTAAACACTGAAGCTTTCTTT. Residues: CASSLLVNTEAFF.

The J gene is TRBJ2-3, the V gene TRBV10-3, with a weak D call TRBD1 (5 bases). Germline V gives CDR1 ENHRY, CDR2 SYGVKD. This CDR3 is 16 amino acids long. V was shortened by 0 bases and J by 2 bases, with 12 bases between the two germline ends. The CDR3 DNA reads as TGTGCCATCAGTGAGTCGGCAGGGATTTTCACAGATACGCAGTATTTT. Translated, it gives CAISESAGIFTDTQYF.

This chain uses TRBV9 with TRBJ2-2; D might be TRBD2 (5 bases). The CDR3 runs 14 residues. The germline V and J ends were trimmed by 0 bases and 6 bases, with 9 bases remaining between them. The germline CDR1 and CDR2 sequences are SGDLS and YYNGEE. The CDR3 is CASSVGGWAGELFF. The CDR3 coding sequence is TGTGCCAGCAGCGTAGGAGGGTGGGCCGGGGAGCTGTTTTTT.